This T cell receptor (beta chain) was profiled in a study of blood T cell repertoires in COVID-19. V shed 3 bases and J 10 bases; nucleotides not matched to a gene: 8. Germline V gene sequence: CDR1 LNHDA, CDR2 SQIVND (reference sequence). CDR3 length: 15 amino acids. TCRdb keeps only in-frame clones here, not all; method: immunoSEQ multiplex PCR. The data show around 50,000 clones, with about 85% seen just once and around 20% held by the top ten. The Seattle patients, enrolled during active infection, were followed longitudinally. The chain links TRBV19 to TRBJ1-6; 8 nucleotides agree with TRBD1. The source material was peripheral blood. The clonotype was recovered from a woman aged 80 or over with COVID-19, enrolled during active disease. The CDR3 loop is CASSIRGQGGSPLHF. Written as DNA, the CDR3 is TGTGCCAGTAGTATCCGTGGACAGGGCGGGTCACCCCTCCACTTT.